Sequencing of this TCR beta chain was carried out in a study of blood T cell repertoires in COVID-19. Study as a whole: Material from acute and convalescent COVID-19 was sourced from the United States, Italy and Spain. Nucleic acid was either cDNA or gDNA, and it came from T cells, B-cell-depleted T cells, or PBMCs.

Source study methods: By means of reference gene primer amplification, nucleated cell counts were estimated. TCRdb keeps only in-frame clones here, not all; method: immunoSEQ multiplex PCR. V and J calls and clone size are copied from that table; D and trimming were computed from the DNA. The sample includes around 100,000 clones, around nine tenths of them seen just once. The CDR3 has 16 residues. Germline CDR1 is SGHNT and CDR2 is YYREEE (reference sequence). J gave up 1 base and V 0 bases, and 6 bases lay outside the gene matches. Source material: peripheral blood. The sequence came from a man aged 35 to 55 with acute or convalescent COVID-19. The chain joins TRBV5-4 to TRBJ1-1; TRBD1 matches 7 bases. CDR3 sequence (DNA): TGTGCCAGCAGCTTGGGAGGGGGCCGGCGGAACACTGAAGCTTTCTTT. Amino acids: CASSLGGGRRNTEAFF.